This T cell receptor beta chain was identified during a study of OX40 agonist ivuxolimab in advanced cancers. Study-wide background: Among those enrolled, mean age was about 63 years (range about 20 to 79) and 82.7% were male.

TCRdb keeps only in-frame clones here, not all; method: immunoSEQ multiplex PCR. The sample has tens of thousands of clones, about 87% seen once. This CDR3 region has 15 residues. V shed 4 bases, J shed 2 bases, and the junction held 7 bases outside the gene matches. Germline CDR1 LNHDA, CDR2 SQIVND (reference sequence). The receptor was isolated from an adult with an advanced solid tumor such as melanoma, head and neck, liver or kidney cancer. V and J are TRBV19 and TRBJ1-1, with 7 nucleotides matching TRBD1. Source: CD4+ or CD8+ T cells sorted from blood, taken in a trial of the OX40 agonist ivuxolimab. The CDR3 sequence is CASSRGDSYNTEAFF. The CDR3 nucleotides read TGTGCCAGTAGTAGGGGGGACAGCTATAACACTGAAGCTTTCTTT.